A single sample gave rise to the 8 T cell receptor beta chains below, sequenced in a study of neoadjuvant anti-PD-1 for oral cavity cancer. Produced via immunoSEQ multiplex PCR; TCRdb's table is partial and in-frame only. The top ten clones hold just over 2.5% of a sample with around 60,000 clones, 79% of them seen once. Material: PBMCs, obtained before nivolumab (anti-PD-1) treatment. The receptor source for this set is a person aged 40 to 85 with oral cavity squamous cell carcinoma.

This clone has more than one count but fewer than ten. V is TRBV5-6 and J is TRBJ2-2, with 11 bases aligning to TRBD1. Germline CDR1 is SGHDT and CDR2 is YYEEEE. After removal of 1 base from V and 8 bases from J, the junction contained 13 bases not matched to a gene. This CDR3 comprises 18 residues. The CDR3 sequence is CASSLWGSRTGGEGELFF. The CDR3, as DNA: TGTGCCAGCAGCTTGTGGGGTTCGCGGACAGGGGGCGAAGGGGAGCTGTTTTTT.

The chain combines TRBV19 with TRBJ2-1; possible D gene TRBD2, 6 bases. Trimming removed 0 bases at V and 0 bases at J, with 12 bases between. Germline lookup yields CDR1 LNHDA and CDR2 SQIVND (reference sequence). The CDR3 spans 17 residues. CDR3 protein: CASSIDHGRSSYNEQFF. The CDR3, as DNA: TGTGCCAGTAGTATAGATCACGGGAGAAGCTCCTACAATGAGCAGTTCTTC.

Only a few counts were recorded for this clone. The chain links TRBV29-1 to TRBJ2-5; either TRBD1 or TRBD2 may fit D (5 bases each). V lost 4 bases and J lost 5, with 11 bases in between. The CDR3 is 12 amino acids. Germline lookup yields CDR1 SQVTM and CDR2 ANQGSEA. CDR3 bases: TGCAGCGTTGGGGGGATCGGCGAGACCCAGTACTTC. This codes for CSVGGIGETQYF.

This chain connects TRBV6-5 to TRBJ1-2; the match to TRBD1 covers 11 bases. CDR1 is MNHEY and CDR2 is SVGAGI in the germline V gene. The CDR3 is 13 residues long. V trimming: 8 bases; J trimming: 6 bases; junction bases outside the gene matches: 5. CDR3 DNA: TGTGCCAGCTGGACAGGGGGCTTAAATGGCTACACCTTC. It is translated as CASWTGGLNGYTF.

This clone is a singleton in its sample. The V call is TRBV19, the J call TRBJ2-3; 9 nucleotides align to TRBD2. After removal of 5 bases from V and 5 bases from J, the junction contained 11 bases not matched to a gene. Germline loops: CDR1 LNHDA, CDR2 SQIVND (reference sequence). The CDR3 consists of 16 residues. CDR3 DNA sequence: TGTGCCAGTAGTCCCCTGGGCGGGGGGGCCGGAGATACGCAGTATTTT. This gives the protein CASSPLGGGAGDTQYF.

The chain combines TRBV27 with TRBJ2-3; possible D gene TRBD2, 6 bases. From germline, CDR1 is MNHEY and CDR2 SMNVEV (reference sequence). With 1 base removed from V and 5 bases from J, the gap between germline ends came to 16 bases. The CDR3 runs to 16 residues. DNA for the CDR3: TGTGCCAGCAGTTTATTGGGCGGGGTAAAAGGAGATACGCAGTATTTT. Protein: CASSLLGGVKGDTQYF.

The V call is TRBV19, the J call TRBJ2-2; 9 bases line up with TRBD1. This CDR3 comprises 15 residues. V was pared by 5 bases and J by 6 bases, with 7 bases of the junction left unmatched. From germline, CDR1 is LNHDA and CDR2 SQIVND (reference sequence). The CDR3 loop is CASSGGQGFPGELFF. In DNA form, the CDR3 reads TGTGCCAGTAGTGGGGGACAGGGTTTTCCCGGGGAGCTGTTTTTT.

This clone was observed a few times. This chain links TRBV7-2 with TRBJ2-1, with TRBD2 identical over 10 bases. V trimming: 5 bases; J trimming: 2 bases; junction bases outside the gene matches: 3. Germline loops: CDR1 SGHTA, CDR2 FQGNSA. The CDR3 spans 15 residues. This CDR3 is CASSGSGGAYNEQFF. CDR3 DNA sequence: TGTGCCAGCAGCGGCAGCGGGGGGGCCTACAATGAGCAGTTCTTC.